The table lists the clone carrying this T cell receptor beta chain with a count of one. The sample is drawn from a study of control samples from healthy donors and cancer patients. The CDR3 totals 16 residues. V lost 5 bases and J lost 0; bases outside the gene matches: 5. The germline V gene encodes CDR1 SGHTA and CDR2 FQGTGA. Measured with immunoSEQ multiplex PCR; TCRdb has only the in-frame clones, and not every one. The sample shows roughly 84,000 clones, about 91% of them seen only once. This clonotype was obtained from a man in his fifties in good health. This chain connects TRBV7-3 to TRBJ2-2; 8 positions match TRBD1. Sequencing input: blood. The CDR3 protein is CASSLDRAANTGELFF. The CDR3 coding sequence is TGTGCCAGCAGCCTGGACAGGGCCGCGAACACCGGGGAGCTGTTTTTT.